This T cell receptor beta chain was identified during a study of CD8 T cells in ankylosing spondylitis. This clonotype was seen repeatedly, ten times or more. What it binds is unknown. With molecular barcodes, quantitative 5'-RACE was used to make the TCR beta libraries. TCRdb reprocessed the 5' RACE reads with MiXCR, giving one entry per CDR3 protein. The sample shows 200,000 or so distinct CDR3 sequences, about a quarter of them seen only once. J lost 5 bases, V lost 6 bases, and 9 bases had no gene match. Per germline, CDR1 DFQATT and CDR2 SNEGSKA (reference sequence). The CDR3 has 13 amino acids. Study outcomes and limitations: Matched ankylosing spondylitis synovial fluid reportedly contained a significantly enriched population of disease-linked clones.

The chain joins TRBV20-1 to TRBJ2-5; 7 bases map to TRBD1. This receptor was identified in a male donor with ankylosing spondylitis or in good health (not recorded which). Specimen: blood, either unsorted or a sorted T cell fraction (not recorded which). DNA for the CDR3: TGCAGTGCCCTACAGGGGAGAGGGGAGACCCAGTACTTC. This gives the protein CSALQGRGETQYF.